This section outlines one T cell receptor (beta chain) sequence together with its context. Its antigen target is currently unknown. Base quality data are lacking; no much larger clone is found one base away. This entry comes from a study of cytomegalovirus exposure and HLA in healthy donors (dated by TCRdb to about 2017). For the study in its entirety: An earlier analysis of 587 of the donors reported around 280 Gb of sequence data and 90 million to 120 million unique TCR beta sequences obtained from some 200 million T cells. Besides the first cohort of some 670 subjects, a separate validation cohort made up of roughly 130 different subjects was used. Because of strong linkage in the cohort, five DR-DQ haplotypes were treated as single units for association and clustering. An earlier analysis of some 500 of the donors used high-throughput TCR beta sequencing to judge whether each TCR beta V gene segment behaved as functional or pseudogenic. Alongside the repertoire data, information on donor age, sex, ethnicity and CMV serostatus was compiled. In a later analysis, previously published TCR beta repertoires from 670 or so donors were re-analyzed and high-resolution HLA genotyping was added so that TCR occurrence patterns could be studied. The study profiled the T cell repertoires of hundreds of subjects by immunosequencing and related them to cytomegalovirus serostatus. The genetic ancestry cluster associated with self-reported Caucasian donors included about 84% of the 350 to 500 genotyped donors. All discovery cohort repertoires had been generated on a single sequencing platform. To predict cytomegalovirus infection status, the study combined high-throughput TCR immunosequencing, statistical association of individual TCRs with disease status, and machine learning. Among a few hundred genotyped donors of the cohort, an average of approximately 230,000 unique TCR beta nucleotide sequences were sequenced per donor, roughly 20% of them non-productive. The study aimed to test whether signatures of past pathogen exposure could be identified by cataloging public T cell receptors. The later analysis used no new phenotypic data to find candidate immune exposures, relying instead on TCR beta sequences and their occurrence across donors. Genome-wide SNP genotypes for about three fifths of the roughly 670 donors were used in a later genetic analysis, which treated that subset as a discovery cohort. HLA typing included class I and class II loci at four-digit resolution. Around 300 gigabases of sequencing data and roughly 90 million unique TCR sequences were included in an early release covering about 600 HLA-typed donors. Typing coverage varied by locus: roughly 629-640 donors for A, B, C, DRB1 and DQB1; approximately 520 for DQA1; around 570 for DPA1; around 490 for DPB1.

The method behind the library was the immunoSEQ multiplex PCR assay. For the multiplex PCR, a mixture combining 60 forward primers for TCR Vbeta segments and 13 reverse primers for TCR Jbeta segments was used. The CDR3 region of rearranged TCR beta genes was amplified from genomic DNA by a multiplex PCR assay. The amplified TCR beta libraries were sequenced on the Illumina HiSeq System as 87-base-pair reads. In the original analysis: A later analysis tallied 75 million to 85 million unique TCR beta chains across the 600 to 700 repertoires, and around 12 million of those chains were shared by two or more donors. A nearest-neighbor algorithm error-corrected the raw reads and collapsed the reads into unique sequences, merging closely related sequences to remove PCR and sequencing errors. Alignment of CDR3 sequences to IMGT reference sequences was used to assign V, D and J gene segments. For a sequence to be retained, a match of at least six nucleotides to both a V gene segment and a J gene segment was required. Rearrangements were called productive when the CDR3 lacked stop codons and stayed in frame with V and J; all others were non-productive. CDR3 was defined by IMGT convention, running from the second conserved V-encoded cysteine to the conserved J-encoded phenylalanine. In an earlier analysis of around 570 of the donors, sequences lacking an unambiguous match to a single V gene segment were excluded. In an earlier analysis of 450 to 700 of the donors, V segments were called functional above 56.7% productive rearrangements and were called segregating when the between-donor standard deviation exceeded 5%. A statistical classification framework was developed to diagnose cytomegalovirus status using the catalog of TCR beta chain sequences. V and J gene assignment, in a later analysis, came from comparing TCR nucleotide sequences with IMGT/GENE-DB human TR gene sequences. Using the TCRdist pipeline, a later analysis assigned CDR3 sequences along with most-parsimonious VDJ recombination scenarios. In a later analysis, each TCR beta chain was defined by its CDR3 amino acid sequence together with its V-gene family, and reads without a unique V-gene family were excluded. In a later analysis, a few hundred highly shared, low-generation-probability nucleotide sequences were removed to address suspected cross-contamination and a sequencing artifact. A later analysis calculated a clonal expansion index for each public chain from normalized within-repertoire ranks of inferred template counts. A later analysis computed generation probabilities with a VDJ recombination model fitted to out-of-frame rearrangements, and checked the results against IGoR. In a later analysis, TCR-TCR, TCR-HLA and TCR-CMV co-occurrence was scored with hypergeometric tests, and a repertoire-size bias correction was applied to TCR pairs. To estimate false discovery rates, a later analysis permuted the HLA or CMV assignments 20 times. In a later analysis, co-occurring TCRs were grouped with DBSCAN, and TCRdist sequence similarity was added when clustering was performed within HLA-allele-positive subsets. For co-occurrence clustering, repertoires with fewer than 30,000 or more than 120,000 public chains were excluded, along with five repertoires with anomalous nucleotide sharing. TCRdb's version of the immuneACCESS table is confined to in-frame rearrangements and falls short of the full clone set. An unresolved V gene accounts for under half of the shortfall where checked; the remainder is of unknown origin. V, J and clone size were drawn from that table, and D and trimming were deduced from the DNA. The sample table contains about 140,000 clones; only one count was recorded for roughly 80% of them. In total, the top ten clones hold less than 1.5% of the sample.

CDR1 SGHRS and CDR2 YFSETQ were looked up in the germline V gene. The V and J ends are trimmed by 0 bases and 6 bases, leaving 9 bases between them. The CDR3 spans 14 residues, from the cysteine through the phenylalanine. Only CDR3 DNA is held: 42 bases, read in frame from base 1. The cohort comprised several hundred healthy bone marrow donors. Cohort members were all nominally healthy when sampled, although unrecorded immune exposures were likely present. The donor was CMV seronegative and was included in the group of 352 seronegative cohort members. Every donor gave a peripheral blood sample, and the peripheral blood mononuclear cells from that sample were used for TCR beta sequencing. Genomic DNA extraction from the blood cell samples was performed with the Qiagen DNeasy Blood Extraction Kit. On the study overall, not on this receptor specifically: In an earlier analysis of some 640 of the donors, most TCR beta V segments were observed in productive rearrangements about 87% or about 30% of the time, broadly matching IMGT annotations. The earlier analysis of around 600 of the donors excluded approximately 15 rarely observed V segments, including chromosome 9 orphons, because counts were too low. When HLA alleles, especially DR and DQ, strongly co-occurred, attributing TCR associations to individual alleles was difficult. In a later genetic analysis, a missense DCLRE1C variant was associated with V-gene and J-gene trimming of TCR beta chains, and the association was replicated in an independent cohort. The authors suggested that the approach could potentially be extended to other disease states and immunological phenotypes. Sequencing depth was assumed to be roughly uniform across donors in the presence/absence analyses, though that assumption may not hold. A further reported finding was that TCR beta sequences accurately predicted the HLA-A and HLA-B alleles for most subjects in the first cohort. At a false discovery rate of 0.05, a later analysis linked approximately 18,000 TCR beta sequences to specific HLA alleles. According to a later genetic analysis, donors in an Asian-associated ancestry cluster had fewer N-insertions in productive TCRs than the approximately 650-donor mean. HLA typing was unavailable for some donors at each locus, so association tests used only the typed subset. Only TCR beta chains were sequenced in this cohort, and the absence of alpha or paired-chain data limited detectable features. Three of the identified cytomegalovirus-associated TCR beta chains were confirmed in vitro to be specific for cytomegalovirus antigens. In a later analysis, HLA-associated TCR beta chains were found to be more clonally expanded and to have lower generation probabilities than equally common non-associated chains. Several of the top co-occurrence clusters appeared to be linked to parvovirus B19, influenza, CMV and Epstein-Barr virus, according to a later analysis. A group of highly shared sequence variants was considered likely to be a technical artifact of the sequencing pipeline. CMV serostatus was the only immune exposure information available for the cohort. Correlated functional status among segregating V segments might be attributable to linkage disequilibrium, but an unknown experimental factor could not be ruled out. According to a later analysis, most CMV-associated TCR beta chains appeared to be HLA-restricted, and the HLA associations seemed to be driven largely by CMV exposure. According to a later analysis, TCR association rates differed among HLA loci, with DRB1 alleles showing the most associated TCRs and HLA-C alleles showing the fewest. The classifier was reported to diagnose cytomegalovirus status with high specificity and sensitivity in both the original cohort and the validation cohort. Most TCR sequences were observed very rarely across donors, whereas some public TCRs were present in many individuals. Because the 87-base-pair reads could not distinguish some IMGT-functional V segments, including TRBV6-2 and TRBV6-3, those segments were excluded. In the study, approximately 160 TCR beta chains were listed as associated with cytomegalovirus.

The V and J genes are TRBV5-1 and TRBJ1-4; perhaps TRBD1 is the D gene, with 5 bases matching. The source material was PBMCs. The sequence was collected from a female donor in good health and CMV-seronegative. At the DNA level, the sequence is TGCGCCAGCAGCTTGGGCCAGGGTCATGAAAAACTGTTTTTT. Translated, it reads CASSLGQGHEKLFF.